Listed below are T cell receptor beta chains from one sample, sequenced in a study of OX40 agonist ivuxolimab in advanced cancers. Sequenced by immunoSEQ multiplex PCR; TCRdb stores in-frame clones only, minus some. The sample carries 50,000 or so clones, around 85% recorded once. Sample: CD4+ or CD8+ T cells sorted from blood, taken in a trial of the OX40 agonist ivuxolimab. Source of these receptors: an adult with an advanced solid tumor such as melanoma, head and neck, liver or kidney cancer. The CDR3 runs from the conserved cysteine through the conserved F or W. The order of the fields is V gene, clone size, J gene, D gene, CDR3 DNA, CDR3 protein. D genes are given only for firm matches. Only some rows state a clone size, as once, few, many or a class for expanded clones.

V: TRBV19
size: -
J: TRBJ2-7
D: TRBD2
DNA: TGTGCCAGTAGTATAAGCGGGAGGTACTACGAGCAGTACTTC
CDR3: CASSISGRYYEQYF

V: TRBV5-4
size: -
J: TRBJ2-6
D: -
DNA: TGTGCCAGCAACCCCCGGGTCCAGAGCTCTGGGGCCAACGTCCTGACTTTC
CDR3: CASNPRVQSSGANVLTF

V: TRBV30
size: -
J: TRBJ2-7
D: -
DNA: TGTGCCTGGAGTTCTGGGGGGACGACCTACGAGCAGTACTTC
CDR3: CAWSSGGTTYEQYF

V: TRBV7-8
size: -
J: TRBJ1-1
D: -
DNA: TGTGCCAGCAGCTTAGGGGTATTGAACACTGAAGCTTTCTTT
CDR3: CASSLGVLNTEAFF

V: TRBV9
size: -
J: TRBJ1-1
D: -
DNA: TGTGCCAGCAGCGTAGAAGTGGGGAGTGAAGCTTTCTTT
CDR3: CASSVEVGSEAFF

V: TRBV5-1
size: -
J: TRBJ1-2
D: TRBD1
DNA: TGCGCCAGCAGTCTCCAAGGGGGACAGGACCCTCGAGGCTATGGCTACACCTTC
CDR3: CASSLQGGQDPRGYGYTF

V: TRBV28
size: -
J: TRBJ1-3
D: -
DNA: TGTGCCAGTATCGAGCCCTCTGGAAACACCATATATTTT
CDR3: CASIEPSGNTIYF

V: TRBV19
size: -
J: TRBJ1-1
D: -
DNA: TGTGCCAGTAGTATGAGCGGGGCTTTTACTGAAGCTTTCTTT
CDR3: CASSMSGAFTEAFF

V: TRBV5-8
size: -
J: TRBJ2-3
D: TRBD2
DNA: TGTGCCAGCAGCAGGACTAGCGGATACACAGATACGCAGTATTTT
CDR3: CASSRTSGYTDTQYF

V: TRBV5-6
size: -
J: TRBJ1-5
D: -
DNA: TGTGCCAGCAGCTTTAACAGAAATCAGCCCCAGCATTTT
CDR3: CASSFNRNQPQHF

V: TRBV7-8
size: -
J: TRBJ1-2
D: TRBD1
DNA: TGTGCCAGCAGCTTAGATACAGGGGCGGACTATGGCTACACCTTC
CDR3: CASSLDTGADYGYTF

V: TRBV9
size: -
J: TRBJ2-7
D: TRBD1
DNA: TGTGCCAGCAGCTACAGGGGTCTATACGAGCAGTACTTC
CDR3: CASSYRGLYEQYF

V: TRBV10-3
size: -
J: TRBJ2-3
D: TRBD2
DNA: TGTGCCATCAGCTCCCCTGGACTAGCGGGCCCAGATACGCAGTATTTT
CDR3: CAISSPGLAGPDTQYF

V: TRBV7-2
size: few
J: TRBJ1-6
D: TRBD1
DNA: TGTGCCAGCAGCTCAAAGGGACAGAATTCACCCCTCCACTTT
CDR3: CASSSKGQNSPLHF

V: TRBV27
size: -
J: TRBJ1-5
D: TRBD1
DNA: TGTGCCAGCAGTCCCCAGGGGGCAGGTCGCAATCAGCCCCAGCATTTT
CDR3: CASSPQGAGRNQPQHF

V: TRBV11-2
size: -
J: TRBJ1-1
D: -
DNA: TGTGCCAGCAGCCTTCCGGGGGGCACTGAAGCTTTCTTT
CDR3: CASSLPGGTEAFF

V: TRBV7-2
size: -
J: TRBJ1-5
D: -
DNA: TGTGCCAGCAGCTTAGCGATCAATCAAGGGGTCTATCAGCCCCAGCATTTT
CDR3: CASSLAINQGVYQPQHF

V: TRBV7-2
size: -
J: TRBJ2-2
D: -
DNA: TGTGCCAGCAGCTTAGTGCGTTACACCGGGGAGCTGTTTTTT
CDR3: CASSLVRYTGELFF

V: TRBV5-1
size: -
J: TRBJ2-7
D: -
DNA: TGCGCCAGCGCCGCCCCTACAACAGGACCTATCTACGAGCAGTACTTC
CDR3: CASAAPTTGPIYEQYF

V: TRBV28
size: -
J: TRBJ2-7
D: -
DNA: TGTGCCAGCAGTTTAAGCATCGAGCAGTACTTC
CDR3: CASSLSIEQYF

V: TRBV7-9
size: once
J: TRBJ2-7
D: -
DNA: TGTGCCAGCAGCTTAGGACAGTCAACCTACGAGCAGTACTTC
CDR3: CASSLGQSTYEQYF

V: TRBV21-1
size: -
J: TRBJ1-4
D: -
DNA: TGTGCCAGCAGGACAGGGGGAGGAAATGAAAAACTGTTTTTT
CDR3: CASRTGGGNEKLFF

V: TRBV2
size: -
J: TRBJ2-5
D: TRBD2
DNA: TGTGCCAGCTCACGTAGCGGGACCGCTCGGGGGACCCAGTACTTC
CDR3: CASSRSGTARGTQYF

V: TRBV4-1
size: -
J: TRBJ2-2
D: -
DNA: TGCGCCAGCAGCCAAGATGTCCGGGGTGTCGGGGAGCTGTTTTTT
CDR3: CASSQDVRGVGELFF

V: TRBV5-1
size: -
J: TRBJ1-2
D: -
DNA: TGCGCCAGCAGCTTGGTGGACAGCCGATCTAACTATGGCTACACCTTC
CDR3: CASSLVDSRSNYGYTF

V: TRBV18
size: -
J: TRBJ2-2
D: TRBD2
DNA: TGTGCCAGCTCACGACGGACTAGCGGGGGCGCTGGGACCGGGGAGCTGTTTTTT
CDR3: CASSRRTSGGAGTGELFF

V: TRBV15
size: -
J: TRBJ2-1
D: -
DNA: TGTGCCACCAGCAGAGGTTGGCAGAGCTCCTACAATGAGCAGTTCTTC
CDR3: CATSRGWQSSYNEQFF

V: TRBV7-9
size: -
J: TRBJ2-3
D: -
DNA: TGTGCCAGCAGCTTAGCGCGACCTGGCACAGATACGCAGTATTTT
CDR3: CASSLARPGTDTQYF

V: TRBV9
size: few
J: TRBJ2-7
D: -
DNA: TGTGCCAGCAGCGTAGCAGGAGGTGGCTACGAGCAGTACTTC
CDR3: CASSVAGGGYEQYF

V: TRBV6-1
size: -
J: TRBJ2-5
D: -
DNA: TGTGCCACCTCAAGGGGGGGGCAAGAGACCCAGTACTTC
CDR3: CATSRGGQETQYF

V: TRBV2
size: -
J: TRBJ2-7
D: -
DNA: TGTGCCAGCAGTGAATATCCCCAATACGAGCAGTACTTC
CDR3: CASSEYPQYEQYF

V: TRBV10-3
size: few
J: TRBJ2-5
D: -
DNA: TGTGCCATCAGTGTGGGGGGGCCCCAAGAGACCCAGTACTTC
CDR3: CAISVGGPQETQYF

V: TRBV9
size: -
J: TRBJ1-5
D: TRBD1
DNA: TGTGCCAGCAGCCGGACAGGGACAAGTCAGCCCCAGCATTTT
CDR3: CASSRTGTSQPQHF

V: TRBV6-5
size: few
J: TRBJ1-5
D: -
DNA: TGTGCCAGCAGTCCCCGGGACGGCTATCAGCCCCAGCATTTT
CDR3: CASSPRDGYQPQHF

V: TRBV5-6
size: -
J: TRBJ2-7
D: -
DNA: TGTGCCAGCAGCCCGACCGAGACAGCCCCCTACGAGCAGTACTTC
CDR3: CASSPTETAPYEQYF

V: TRBV5-1
size: -
J: TRBJ2-6
D: TRBD1
DNA: TGCGCCAGCAGCTTCGGGACAGGGTTTGACAACGTCCTGACTTTC
CDR3: CASSFGTGFDNVLTF

V: TRBV6-5
size: -
J: TRBJ2-5
D: -
DNA: TGTGCCAGCAGTAGCCGATGGACTCAAGAGACCCAGTACTTC
CDR3: CASSSRWTQETQYF

V: TRBV27
size: -
J: TRBJ1-5
D: TRBD1
DNA: TGTGCCAGCAGTTGGGACAGGAATCAGCCCCAGCATTTT
CDR3: CASSWDRNQPQHF

V: TRBV28
size: -
J: TRBJ2-3
D: TRBD2
DNA: TGTGCCAGCAGTCAGATAACGCCCGGGACTAGCGGGATTACCTCAGATACGCAGTATTTT
CDR3: CASSQITPGTSGITSDTQYF

V: TRBV10-2
size: -
J: TRBJ1-5
D: -
DNA: TGCGCCAGCAGTGAGTCTACATTTAGCAATCAGCCCCAGCATTTT
CDR3: CASSESTFSNQPQHF

V: TRBV11-3
size: -
J: TRBJ2-7
D: TRBD2
DNA: TGTGCCAGCAGCTTAGGTGGGACTAGCGGCTCCTACGAGCAGTACTTC
CDR3: CASSLGGTSGSYEQYF

V: TRBV7-9
size: -
J: TRBJ2-5
D: TRBD1
DNA: TGTGCCAGCAGCGGGAGACAGGGGCAGGAGACCCAGTACTTC
CDR3: CASSGRQGQETQYF

V: TRBV6-5
size: -
J: TRBJ2-3
D: TRBD1
DNA: TGTGCCAGCAGATACCGGGGACAGGAGCTCGGGGATACGCAGTATTTT
CDR3: CASRYRGQELGDTQYF

V: TRBV5-6
size: -
J: TRBJ1-1
D: -
DNA: TGTGCCAGCAGCCCTGGTCCAGGCTTCAACACTGAAGCTTTCTTT
CDR3: CASSPGPGFNTEAFF

V: TRBV4-1
size: -
J: TRBJ1-5
D: -
DNA: TGCGCCAGCAGCCAAGATCATTCGGCGGTTAGCAATCAGCCCCAGCATTTT
CDR3: CASSQDHSAVSNQPQHF

V: TRBV7-9
size: -
J: TRBJ1-2
D: TRBD1
DNA: TGTGCCAGCAGCCGTGGACAGGGTTTCGATGGCTACACCTTC
CDR3: CASSRGQGFDGYTF

V: TRBV28
size: -
J: TRBJ2-7
D: TRBD1
DNA: TGTGCCAGCAGTCCGGCAGGGGGCAGATCCTACGAGCAGTACTTC
CDR3: CASSPAGGRSYEQYF

V: TRBV19
size: once
J: TRBJ2-5
D: -
DNA: TGTGCCAGTGGGGGGGCGGGAGAGACCCAGTACTTC
CDR3: CASGGAGETQYF

V: TRBV6-5
size: once
J: TRBJ1-4
D: -
DNA: TGTGCCAGCAGTAGGCAGGGGATTAATGAAAAACTGTTTTTT
CDR3: CASSRQGINEKLFF

V: TRBV27
size: -
J: TRBJ2-3
D: -
DNA: TGTGCCAGCAGTTATCGGGGCACAGATACGCAGTATTTT
CDR3: CASSYRGTDTQYF